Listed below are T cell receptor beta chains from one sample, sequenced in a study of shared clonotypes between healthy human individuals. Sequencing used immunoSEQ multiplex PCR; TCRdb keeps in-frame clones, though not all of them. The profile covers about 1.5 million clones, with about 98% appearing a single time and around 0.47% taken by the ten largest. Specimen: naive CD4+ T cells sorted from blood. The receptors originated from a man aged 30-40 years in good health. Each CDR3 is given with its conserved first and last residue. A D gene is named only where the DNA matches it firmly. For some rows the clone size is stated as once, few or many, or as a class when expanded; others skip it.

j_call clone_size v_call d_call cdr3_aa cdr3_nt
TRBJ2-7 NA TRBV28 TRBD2 CASSHAGVPYEQYF TGTGCCAGCAGCCATGCGGGAGTTCCCTACGAGCAGTACTTC
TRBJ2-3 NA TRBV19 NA CASSIRLGLSTDTQYF TGTGCCAGTAGTATAAGGTTAGGACTTAGCACAGATACGCAGTATTTT
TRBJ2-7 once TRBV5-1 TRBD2 CASSLTRTSGIYEQYF TGCGCCAGCAGCTTAACCAGGACTAGCGGGATATACGAGCAGTACTTC
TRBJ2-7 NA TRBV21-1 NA CASLQPRTSYEQWYF TGTGCCAGCCTCCAGCCCCGGACTTCCTACGAGCAGTGGTACTTC
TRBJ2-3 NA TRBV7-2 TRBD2 CASSPPLLAGDADTQYF TGTGCCAGCAGCCCACCACTCCTAGCGGGAGACGCAGATACGCAGTATTTT
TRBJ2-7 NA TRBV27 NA CASSLSDYTTMQYF TGTGCCAGCAGTTTATCAGACTACACTACGATGCAGTACTTC
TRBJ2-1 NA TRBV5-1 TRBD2 CASSPEGRLAGYNEQFF TGCGCCAGCAGCCCGGAGGGCCGACTAGCGGGTTATAATGAGCAGTTCTTC
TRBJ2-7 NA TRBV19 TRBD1 CASRRQGAAYEQYF TGTGCCAGTAGACGACAGGGGGCCGCCTACGAGCAGTACTTC
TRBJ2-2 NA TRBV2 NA CASGRSGTGELFF TGTGCCAGCGGAAGAAGTGGTACCGGGGAGCTGTTTTTT
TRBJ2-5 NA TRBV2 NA CASSGRTSVLETQYF TGTGCCAGCAGTGGTAGGACTTCGGTTTTAGAGACCCAGTACTTC
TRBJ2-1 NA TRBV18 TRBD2 CASSLSGSSYNEQFF TGTGCCAGCTCTCTCAGCGGGAGCTCCTACAATGAGCAGTTCTTC
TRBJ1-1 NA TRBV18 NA CASSPTGMNTEAFF TGTGCCAGCTCACCAACGGGGATGAACACTGAAGCTTTCTTT
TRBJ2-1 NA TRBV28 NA CASSLRLGEQFF TGTGCCAGCAGCTTACGACTGGGAGAGCAGTTCTTC
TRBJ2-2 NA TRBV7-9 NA CATSGRGNTGELFF TGTGCCACCTCGGGACGGGGGAACACCGGGGAGCTGTTTTTT
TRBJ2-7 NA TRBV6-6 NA CASSGGTPERNEQYF TGTGCCAGCAGTGGCGGGACCCCCGAGAGGAACGAGCAGTACTTC
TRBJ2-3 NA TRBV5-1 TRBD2 CASSKPSSGSTDTQYF TGCGCCAGCAGCAAGCCCTCTAGCGGGAGCACAGATACGCAGTATTTT
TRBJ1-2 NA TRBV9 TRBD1 CASSVALLDRAGYGYTF TGTGCCAGCAGCGTAGCTCTCCTCGACAGGGCGGGCTATGGCTACACCTTC
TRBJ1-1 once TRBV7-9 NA CASSLEPGVVAEAFF TGTGCCAGCAGCTTAGAACCAGGGGTCGTTGCTGAAGCTTTCTTT
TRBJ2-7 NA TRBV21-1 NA CASSKWGSGSSHEQYF NA
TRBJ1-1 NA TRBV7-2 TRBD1 CASRDSLNTEAFF TGTGCCAGCCGGGACAGCTTGAACACTGAAGCTTTCTTT
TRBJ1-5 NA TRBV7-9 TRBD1 CASSLGQVQPQHF TGTGCCAGCAGCCTGGGACAGGTCCAGCCCCAGCATTTT
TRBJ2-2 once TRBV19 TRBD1 CANPGQGAGELFF TGTGCCAACCCCGGACAGGGTGCCGGGGAGCTGTTTTTT
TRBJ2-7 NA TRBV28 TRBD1 CASTPRGQGVGEQYF TGTGCCAGCACCCCTCGTGGACAGGGGGTGGGCGAGCAGTACTTC
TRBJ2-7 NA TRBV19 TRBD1 CASSIEGQGTHEQYF TGTGCCAGTAGTATAGAGGGACAGGGAACCCACGAGCAGTACTTC
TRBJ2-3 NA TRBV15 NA CATSSSDTQYF TGTGCCACCAGCAGTTCAGATACGCAGTATTTT
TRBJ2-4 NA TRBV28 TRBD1 CASSGDRGVLLIQYF TGTGCCAGCAGCGGGGACAGGGGGGTACTACTCATTCAGTACTTC
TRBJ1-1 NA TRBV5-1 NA CASSLVLGGLNTEAFF TGCGCCAGCAGCTTGGTGTTAGGGGGATTGAACACTGAAGCTTTCTTT
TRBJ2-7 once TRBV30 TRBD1 CAWSAGTATYEQYF TGTGCCTGGAGTGCCGGGACAGCTACCTACGAGCAGTACTTC
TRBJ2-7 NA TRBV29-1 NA CSVEDLDRSYEQYF TGCAGCGTTGAAGATCTTGACAGGTCCTACGAGCAGTACTTC
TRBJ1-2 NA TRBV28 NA CASSLDGQYGYTF TGTGCCAGCAGTCTCGACGGGCAATATGGCTACACCTTC
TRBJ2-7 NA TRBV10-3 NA CAISEGRGTYEQYF TGTGCCATCAGTGAGGGGAGGGGGACCTACGAGCAGTACTTC
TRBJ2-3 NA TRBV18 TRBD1 CASSRGQGATDTQYF TGTGCCAGCTCACGAGGACAGGGGGCCACAGATACGCAGTATTTT
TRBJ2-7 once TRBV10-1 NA CASSETWGRGEQYF TGCGCCAGCAGTGAGACTTGGGGGAGAGGTGAGCAGTACTTC
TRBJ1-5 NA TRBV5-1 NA CASSFEGNQPQHF TGCGCCAGCAGCTTTGAAGGTAATCAGCCCCAGCATTTT
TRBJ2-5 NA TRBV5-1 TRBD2 CASSFSGTSGAQYF TGCGCCAGCAGCTTTAGCGGGACCTCCGGGGCCCAGTACTTC
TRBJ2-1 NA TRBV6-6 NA CASSRINEQFF TGTGCCAGCAGCCGAATTAATGAGCAGTTCTTC
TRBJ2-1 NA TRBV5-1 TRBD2 CASSHFSSGSSYNEQFF TGCGCCAGCAGCCATTTTTCTAGCGGGAGTTCCTACAATGAGCAGTTCTTC
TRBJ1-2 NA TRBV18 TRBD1 CASSPSGTGYGYTF TGTGCCAGCTCACCTTCCGGGACAGGATATGGCTACACCTTC
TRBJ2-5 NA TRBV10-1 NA CASSAGRETQYF TGCGCCAGCAGTGCAGGACGGGAGACCCAGTACTTC
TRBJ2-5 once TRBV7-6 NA CASSPDGRTQYF TGTGCCAGCAGCCCCGACGGGCGGACCCAGTACTTC
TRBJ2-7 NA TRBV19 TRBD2 CASSKLLADSSYEQYF TGTGCCAGTAGTAAACTTCTAGCGGATTCCTCCTACGAGCAGTACTTC
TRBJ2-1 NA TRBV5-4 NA CASSPAGRAYNEQFF TGTGCCAGCAGCCCCGCGGGGCGGGCATACAATGAGCAGTTCTTC
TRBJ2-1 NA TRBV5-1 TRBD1 CASSERQGSENEQFF TGCGCCAGCAGCGAAAGACAGGGTAGCGAAAATGAGCAGTTCTTC
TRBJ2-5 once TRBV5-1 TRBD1 CASSGGTGGETQYF TGCGCCAGCAGCGGCGGGACAGGGGGAGAGACCCAGTACTTC
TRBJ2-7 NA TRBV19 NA CASTLGHSLLSEQYF TGTGCCAGTACCCTGGGACACTCGTTGCTTAGCGAGCAGTACTTC
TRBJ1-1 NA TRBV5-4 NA CASSTGTVNTEAFF TGTGCCAGCAGCACCGGGACGGTGAACACTGAAGCTTTCTTT
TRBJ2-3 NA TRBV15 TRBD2 CATSRDRAGGTDTQYF TGTGCCACCAGCAGAGATCGGGCGGGAGGCACAGATACGCAGTATTTT
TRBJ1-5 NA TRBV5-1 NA CASSLEGGSQPQHF TGCGCCAGCAGCTTGGAGGGGGGCTCTCAGCCCCAGCATTTT
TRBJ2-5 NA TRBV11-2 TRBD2 CASSPPGLAGGETQYF TGTGCCAGCAGCCCCCCCGGACTAGCGGGAGGGGAGACCCAGTACTTC
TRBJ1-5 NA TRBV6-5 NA CASSNQANNQPQHF TGTGCCAGCAGTAATCAGGCTAACAATCAGCCCCAGCATTTT